This T cell receptor (beta chain) was observed in a study of T cell responses to AZD1222 COVID-19 vaccine. From germline, CDR1 is SNHLY and CDR2 FYNNEI. V lost 0 bases to trimming and J lost 4 bases, with 6 bases between them. CDR3 size: 13 residues. Clones were read by immunoSEQ multiplex PCR, and TCRdb kept only the in-frame ones, dropping some. The sample records around 95,000 clones, 85% to 95% being singletons. The sequence came from an adult in good health. The specimen comprised peripheral blood, sampled on day 0 of AZD1222 vaccination. The chain has TRBV2 and TRBJ1-2; no definite D call. Written as DNA, the CDR3 is TGTGCCAGCAGTGAAGCGCTGACCTATGGCTACACCTTC. This translates into CASSEALTYGYTF.